A selection of T cell receptor beta chains follows, all from one sample in a study of blood T cell repertoires in COVID-19. Only in-frame clones appear in the TCRdb table, and some are missing; sequencing was by immunoSEQ multiplex PCR. The top ten hold around 2.3% of the sample, which has over 70,000 clones, roughly 90% seen once. The sequenced material came from peripheral blood. The receptors shown here come from a human donor with active COVID-19. The donor label of this sample is uncertain. Both conserved end residues are part of each CDR3. The D gene is left open where the match is weak. A row's size may be missing; if present it is once, few, many or a size class.

D	V	size	J	DNA	CDR3
-	TRBV3-1/TRBV3-2	-	TRBJ2-3	TGTGCCAGCAGCCACCCGGGGGTGGTTCCAGATACGCAGTATTTT	CASSHPGVVPDTQYF
TRBD2	TRBV9	-	TRBJ2-1	TGTGCCAGCAGCTTCCAGACTAGCGGGCGCTACAATGAGCAGTTCTTC	CASSFQTSGRYNEQFF
TRBD1	TRBV24-1	-	TRBJ2-7	TGTGCCACCAGTGACAACAGGGGCGAGCAGTACTTC	CATSDNRGEQYF
TRBD2	TRBV4-3	-	TRBJ2-3	TGCGCCAGCAGCCCGGTCTTAGCGGGGGGGCCCGGCACAGATACGCAGTATTTT	CASSPVLAGGPGTDTQYF
-	TRBV19	-	TRBJ1-3	TGTGCCAGTACGAGGGTTAGCGGCTCCACTGGAAACACCATATATTTT	CASTRVSGSTGNTIYF
TRBD1	TRBV5-5	-	TRBJ1-5	TGTGCCAGCAGCAGGGGACAGATCAATCAGCCCCAGCATTTT	CASSRGQINQPQHF
-	TRBV11-2	-	TRBJ2-7	TGTGCCAGCAGCTTAGTGGGCGATTACGAGCAGTACTTC	CASSLVGDYEQYF
-	TRBV10-3	-	TRBJ1-5	TGTGCCATCAGTGATGACATTGGCAATCAGCCCCAGCATTTT	CAISDDIGNQPQHF
TRBD2	TRBV3-1/TRBV3-2	-	TRBJ2-5	TGTGCCAGCAGCCAAAGGGGACTAGCGGGAGAAGAGACCCAGTACTTC	CASSQRGLAGEETQYF
TRBD1	TRBV6-5	-	TRBJ1-2	TGTGCCAGCGATAGACAGGGGGCGAGAGGCTACACCTTC	CASDRQGARGYTF
-	TRBV27	-	TRBJ1-2	TGTGCCAGCAGTTTGGCGGACACTAACTATGGCTACACCTTC	CASSLADTNYGYTF
-	TRBV3-1/TRBV3-2	-	TRBJ2-7	TGTGCCAGCAGCCAAGCTGGGGGGAGCGAGCAGTACTTC	CASSQAGGSEQYF
TRBD1	TRBV7-9	-	TRBJ2-7	TGTGCCAGCAGCCCGACCGCAGGGGGCGTAGAGCAGTACTTC	CASSPTAGGVEQYF
-	TRBV11-2	-	TRBJ1-6	TGTGCCAGCAGCCCACCCCCCCGCGGAAATTCACCCCTCCACTTT	CASSPPPRGNSPLHF
-	TRBV5-1	once	TRBJ1-1	TGCGCCAGCAGCAACAGGGTCAACACTGAAGCTTTCTTT	CASSNRVNTEAFF
TRBD1	TRBV27	-	TRBJ1-2	TGTGCCAGCAGGACAGGGGGCTATGGCTACACCTTC	CASRTGGYGYTF
-	TRBV6-2/TRBV6-3	-	TRBJ1-5	TGTGCCAGCAGCTCGGCGGGCAATCAGCCCCAGCATTTT	CASSSAGNQPQHF
-	TRBV12-3/TRBV12-4	-	TRBJ1-2	TGTGCCAGCAGTTACCAGACAGCTGGCTACACCTTC	CASSYQTAGYTF
TRBD1	TRBV18	-	TRBJ2-5	TGTGCCAGCTCACCACAGGGGGCGGGAGAGACCCAGTACTTC	CASSPQGAGETQYF
TRBD1	TRBV11-2	-	TRBJ1-1	TGTGCCAGCAGCTTGTGGACAGGGGAGAGAGCTTTCTTT	CASSLWTGERAFF
TRBD1	TRBV19	once	TRBJ1-1	TGTGCCAGTACCCATATGTTCAGAGGGGGGACAGCACTTAGGAACACTGAAGCTTTCTTT	CASTHMFRGGTALRNTEAFF
-	TRBV19	-	TRBJ1-1	TGTGCCAGTAGTATGGCAGGGAGGGGCACTGAAGCTTTCTTT	CASSMAGRGTEAFF
TRBD2	TRBV7-6	-	TRBJ2-3	TGTGCCAGCAGCCCCTCATATAGCGGGGTAGATACGCAGTATTTT	CASSPSYSGVDTQYF
-	TRBV4-1	-	TRBJ1-3	TGCGCCAGCAGCCCCGGACTGTACCGGGGCTCTGGAAACACCATATATTTT	CASSPGLYRGSGNTIYF
-	TRBV9	-	TRBJ1-5	TGTGCCAGCAGCGTAGGGCCACGCCAGCCCCAGCATTTT	CASSVGPRQPQHF
-	TRBV19	-	TRBJ2-1	TGTGCCAGTAGTATCAGTGAGGCCAGTGCGCAGTTCTTC	CASSISEASAQFF
TRBD2	TRBV3-1/TRBV3-2	-	TRBJ2-1	TGTGCCAGCGCGCGCCCGGCTAGCGGAGGAAATGAGCAGTTCTTC	CASARPASGGNEQFF
-	TRBV2	-	TRBJ2-4	TGTGCCAGCAGTGAAACGGTCGGGAGCGGCCTAGCCAAAAACATTCAGTACTTC	CASSETVGSGLAKNIQYF
TRBD1	TRBV6-5	-	TRBJ1-3	TGTGCCAGCCGACTACGACAGGGAGGAAACACCATATATTTT	CASRLRQGGNTIYF
-	TRBV9	-	TRBJ1-4	TGTGCCAGCAGCGCCCCCGGTGCTGCAACTAATGAAAAACTGTTTTTT	CASSAPGAATNEKLFF
-	TRBV27	-	TRBJ2-1	TGTGCCAGCAGTCCCGACAGTTACAATGAGCAGTTCTTC	CASSPDSYNEQFF
-	TRBV7-9	-	TRBJ1-5	TGTGCCAGCAGCTCGCAGGACAGCCTCAATCAGCCCCAGCATTTT	CASSSQDSLNQPQHF
TRBD2	TRBV9	-	TRBJ2-1	TGTGCCAGCAGCGTAGGGGCTAGCGGGGGGGCTGGTGAGCAGTTCTTC	CASSVGASGGAGEQFF
-	TRBV6-5	-	TRBJ2-1	TGTGCCAGCAGCGCCTCGGGAGCCGCGGGGAATGAGCAGTTCTTC	CASSASGAAGNEQFF
-	TRBV6-5	-	TRBJ1-2	TGTGCCAGCAACCAACAGGGAGCTGGCTACACCTTC	CASNQQGAGYTF
-	TRBV6-1	-	TRBJ1-2	TGTGCCAGCAGTGAAATTTATGCAGGGAACTATGGCTACACCTTC	CASSEIYAGNYGYTF
TRBD1	TRBV7-9	once	TRBJ2-7	TGTGCCAGCAGCTCCCGGGACAGTTACTACGAGCAGTACTTC	CASSSRDSYYEQYF
TRBD2	TRBV25-1	-	TRBJ2-1	TGTGCCAGCAGTGAATATCCTAGCGGGGGTTACAATGAGCAGTTCTTC	CASSEYPSGGYNEQFF
TRBD2	TRBV5-1	-	TRBJ2-3	TGCGCCAGCAGCTTTGGACTAGACACAGATACGCAGTATTTT	CASSFGLDTDTQYF
-	TRBV2	-	TRBJ1-5	TGTGCCAGCAGTTTCTCTAGACAGCCCCAGCATTTT	CASSFSRQPQHF
-	TRBV12-3/TRBV12-4	-	TRBJ1-5	TGTGCCAGCAGGAAAGGGGGTCAGCCCCAGCATTTT	CASRKGGQPQHF
TRBD1	TRBV2	-	TRBJ1-2	TGTGCCAGCGGACAGGGGCGGTTCTCCCCCTATGGCTACACCTTC	CASGQGRFSPYGYTF
TRBD1	TRBV27	-	TRBJ2-2	TGTGCCAGCAGGGGAAGACAGGGGGCGTACACCGGGGAGCTGTTTTTT	CASRGRQGAYTGELFF
-	TRBV7-3	-	TRBJ1-6	TGTGCCAGCAGCTTACAGCCAGGGCTCGGTTCACCCCTCCACTTT	CASSLQPGLGSPLHF
-	TRBV7-6	-	TRBJ2-3	TGTGCCAGCAGTTATGGGGGCCTAAACCCCACAGATACGCAGTATTTT	CASSYGGLNPTDTQYF
TRBD2	TRBV11-3	-	TRBJ2-1	TGTGCCAGCAGCTTTCCCCTAGCGGGCAATGAGCAGTTCTTC	CASSFPLAGNEQFF
-	TRBV28	-	TRBJ1-1	TGTGCCAGCAGTTTACTGCAGGGTGGGCACACTGAAGCTTTCTTT	CASSLLQGGHTEAFF
-	TRBV5-6	-	TRBJ1-5	TGTGCCAGCAGCTTGGGTCAAGGACAGAATAGCAATCAGCCCCAGCATTTT	CASSLGQGQNSNQPQHF
-	TRBV7-2	once	TRBJ1-5	TGTGCCAGCAGCTTAGCTGCGGAGGGATCCAGCAATCAGCCCCAGCATTTT	CASSLAAEGSSNQPQHF
-	TRBV9	-	TRBJ1-2	TGTGCCAGCAGCGGCCTAAACTATGGCTACACCTTC	CASSGLNYGYTF
TRBD1	TRBV15	-	TRBJ2-3	TGTGCCACCGCAGGGGGCAGACGCACAGATACGCAGTATTTT	CATAGGRRTDTQYF
-	TRBV25-1	-	TRBJ2-7	TGTGCCAGCAGTGATTCCCTAGTGCGGACCTACGAGCAGTACTTC	CASSDSLVRTYEQYF
-	TRBV7-2	-	TRBJ2-2	TGTGCCAGCAGCCCGCCAGCCGGGGAGCTGTTTTTT	CASSPPAGELFF
TRBD1	TRBV24-1	-	TRBJ2-2	TGTGCCACCAGGGGACAGGGGGCGCCCGGGGAGCTGTTTTTT	CATRGQGAPGELFF
-	TRBV4-3	-	TRBJ1-1	TGCGCCAGCAGCCAAGATTGGGCCTTGGGCACTGAAGCTTTCTTT	CASSQDWALGTEAFF
-	TRBV2	once	TRBJ1-4	TGTGCCAGCAGTGCGACAGGTCCGTGGGTGGGGCTGTTTTTT	CASSATGPWVGLFF
-	TRBV23-1	-	TRBJ1-1	TGCGCCAGCAGTCAATCCGGAAAGGGGCGCGGAGCTTTCTTT	CASSQSGKGRGAFF
-	TRBV14	-	TRBJ1-2	TGTGCCAGCAGCCCGGGGTTGAACTATGGCTACACCTTC	CASSPGLNYGYTF
TRBD1	TRBV9	-	TRBJ2-7	TGTGCCAGCAGCGTAGCCGGACAGGGAGAAACCTACGAGCAGTACTTC	CASSVAGQGETYEQYF